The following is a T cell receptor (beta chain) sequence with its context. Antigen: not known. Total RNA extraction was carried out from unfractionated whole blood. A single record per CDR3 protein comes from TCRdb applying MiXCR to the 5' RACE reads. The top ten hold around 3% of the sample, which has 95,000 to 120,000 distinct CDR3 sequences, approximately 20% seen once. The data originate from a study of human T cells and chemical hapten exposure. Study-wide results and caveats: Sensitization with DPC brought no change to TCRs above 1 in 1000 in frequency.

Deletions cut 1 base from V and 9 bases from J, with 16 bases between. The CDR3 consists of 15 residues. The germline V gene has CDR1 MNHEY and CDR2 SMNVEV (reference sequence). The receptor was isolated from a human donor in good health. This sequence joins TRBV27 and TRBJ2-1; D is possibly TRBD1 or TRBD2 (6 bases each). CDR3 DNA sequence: TGTGCCAGCAGTTTATGGGGGGCTTCCAAGGTTGAGCAGTTCTTC. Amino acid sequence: CASSLWGASKVEQFF.